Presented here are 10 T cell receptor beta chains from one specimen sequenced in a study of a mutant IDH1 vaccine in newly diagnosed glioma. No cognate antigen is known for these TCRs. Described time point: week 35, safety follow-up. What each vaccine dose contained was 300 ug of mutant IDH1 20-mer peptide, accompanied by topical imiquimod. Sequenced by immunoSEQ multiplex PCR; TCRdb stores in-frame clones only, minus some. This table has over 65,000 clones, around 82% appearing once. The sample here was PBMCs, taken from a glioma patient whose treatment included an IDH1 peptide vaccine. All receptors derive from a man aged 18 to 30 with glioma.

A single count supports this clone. The CDR3 region is CAGATDNYGYTF. The DNA for the CDR3 is TGTGCCGGCGCCACGGATAACTATGGCTACACCTTC. The J gene is TRBJ1-2, the V gene TRBV7-2; no clear D gene. Germline V gene data show CDR1 as SGHTA and CDR2 as FQGNSA. The V end was cut by 11 bases, the J end by 1 base, with 11 bases between. The CDR3 is 12 amino acids.

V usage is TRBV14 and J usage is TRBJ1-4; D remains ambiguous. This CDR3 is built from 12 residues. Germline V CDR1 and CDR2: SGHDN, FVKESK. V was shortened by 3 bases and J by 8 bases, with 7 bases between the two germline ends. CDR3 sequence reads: CASSQGREKLFF. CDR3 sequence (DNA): TGTGCCAGCAGCCAGGGAAGGGAAAAACTGTTTTTT.

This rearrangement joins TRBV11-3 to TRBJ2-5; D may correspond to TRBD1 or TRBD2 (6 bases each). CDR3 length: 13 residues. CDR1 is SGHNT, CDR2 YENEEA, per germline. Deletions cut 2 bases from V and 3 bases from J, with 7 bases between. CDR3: CASSLRGEETQYF. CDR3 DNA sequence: TGTGCCAGCAGCTTAAGGGGGGAAGAGACCCAGTACTTC.

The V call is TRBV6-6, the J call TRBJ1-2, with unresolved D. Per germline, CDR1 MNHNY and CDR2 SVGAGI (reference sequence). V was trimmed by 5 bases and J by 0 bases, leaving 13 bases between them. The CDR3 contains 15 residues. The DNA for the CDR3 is TGTGCCAGCAGTCAACGACACGAATCTAACTATGGCTACACCTTC. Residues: CASSQRHESNYGYTF.

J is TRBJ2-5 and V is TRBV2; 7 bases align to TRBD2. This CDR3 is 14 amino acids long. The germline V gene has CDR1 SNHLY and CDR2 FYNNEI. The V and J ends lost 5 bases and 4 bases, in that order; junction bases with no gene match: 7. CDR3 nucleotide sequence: TGTGCCAGCAGTCGCGGGAGAGAGGGAGAGACCCAGTACTTC. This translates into CASSRGREGETQYF.

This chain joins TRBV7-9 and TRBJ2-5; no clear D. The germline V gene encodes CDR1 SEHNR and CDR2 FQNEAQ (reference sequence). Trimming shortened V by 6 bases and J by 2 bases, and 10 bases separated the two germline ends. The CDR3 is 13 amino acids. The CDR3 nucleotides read TGTGCCAGCAGTTCGCTAGGGCAAGAGACCCAGTACTTC. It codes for CASSSLGQETQYF.

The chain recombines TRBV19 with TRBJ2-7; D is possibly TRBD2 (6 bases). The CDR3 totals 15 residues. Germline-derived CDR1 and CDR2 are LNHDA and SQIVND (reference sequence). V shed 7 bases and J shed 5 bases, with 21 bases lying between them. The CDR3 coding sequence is TGTGCCAGTAAGGCCGGACGGGAGTTTTTTAACGAGCAGTACTTC. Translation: CASKAGREFFNEQYF.

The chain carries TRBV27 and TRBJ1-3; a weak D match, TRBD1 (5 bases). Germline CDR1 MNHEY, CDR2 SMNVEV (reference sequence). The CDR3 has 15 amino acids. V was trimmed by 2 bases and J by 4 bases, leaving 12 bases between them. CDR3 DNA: TGTGCCAGCAGTTTAAAGGGGTTTGTGGGAAACACCATATATTTT. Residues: CASSLKGFVGNTIYF.

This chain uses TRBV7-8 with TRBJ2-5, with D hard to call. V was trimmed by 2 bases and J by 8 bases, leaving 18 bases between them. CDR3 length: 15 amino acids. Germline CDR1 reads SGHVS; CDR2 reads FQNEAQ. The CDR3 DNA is TGTGCCAGCAGCTTAAGGTCCCACCCAAAAGGTACCCAGTACTTC. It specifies CASSLRSHPKGTQYF.

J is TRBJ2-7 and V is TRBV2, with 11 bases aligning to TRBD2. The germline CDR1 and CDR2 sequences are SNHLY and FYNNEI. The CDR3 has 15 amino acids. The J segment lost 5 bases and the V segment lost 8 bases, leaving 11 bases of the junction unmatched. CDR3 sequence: CASASAGLAAHEQYF. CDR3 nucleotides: TGTGCCAGCGCTTCTGCGGGACTAGCGGCCCACGAGCAGTACTTC.